The 19 T cell receptor beta chains given below trace back to one sample, sequenced in a study of CD8+ T cells in alopecia areata. The authors extracted RNA and reverse transcribed it into cDNA as the sequencing template. The protocol was immunoSEQ multiplex PCR, while the TCRdb copy is restricted to in-frame clones and leaves out a portion. The data hold 95,000 to 110,000 clones, with 65% to 90% observed a single time. The sample's treatment: oral pan-JAK inhibitor, 5-10 mg twice daily. Sequences were derived from CD8+ T cells sorted from blood, sampled at approximately week 30, from a patient treated with tofacitinib. The receptors here all came from a human donor with alopecia areata.

V and J are TRBV7-9 and TRBJ1-5; 7 bases line up with TRBD1. The CDR3 loop spans 14 amino acids. The germline V gene has CDR1 SEHNR and CDR2 FQNEAQ (reference sequence). J gave up 2 bases and V 4 bases, and 2 bases lay outside the gene matches. CDR3 sequence (DNA): TGTGCCAGCAGCTCAGGGGGTGGCAATCAGCCCCAGCATTTT. Its protein product is CASSSGGGNQPQHF.

The V and J genes are TRBV13 and TRBJ1-2; D unresolved. The V gene lost 2 bases and the J gene lost 2 bases, with 9 bases spanning the gap. Germline CDR1 reads PRHDT; CDR2 reads FYEKMQ (reference sequence). The CDR3 consists of 14 residues. The CDR3 sequence is CASSLNLGNYGYTF. The CDR3, as DNA: TGTGCCAGCAGCTTAAACCTGGGAAACTATGGCTACACCTTC. Using reference TRBV13 and TRBJ1-2 for the parts outside the CDR3, the full variable domain is AAGVIQSPRHLIKEKRETATLKCYPIPRHDTVYWYQQGPGQDPQFLISFYEKMQSDKGSIPDRFSAQQFSDYHSELNMSSLELGDSALYFCASSLNLGNYGYTFGSGTRLTVV.

The chain has TRBV7-9 and TRBJ2-5; 7 nucleotides agree with TRBD2. Germline values: CDR1 SEHNR, CDR2 FQNEAQ (reference sequence). The CDR3 has 13 residues. Trimming cost V 8 bases and J 1 base; bases outside gene matches: 4. This CDR3 is CASGAGVQETQYF. CDR3 DNA: TGTGCCAGCGGGGCGGGGGTCCAAGAGACCCAGTACTTC. Supplemented by reference TRBV7-9 and TRBJ2-5, the full variable domain reads DTGVSQNPRHKITKRGQNVTFRCDPISEHNRLYWYRQTLGQGPEFLTYFQNEAQLEKSRLLSDRFSAERPKGSFSTLEIQRTEQGDSAMYLCASGAGVQETQYFGPGTRLLVL.

V usage is TRBV5-4 and J usage is TRBJ2-7, with 11 bases fitting TRBD1. V was pared by 3 bases and J by 3 bases, with 2 bases of the junction left unmatched. In germline, CDR1 is SGHNT, CDR2 YYREEE (reference sequence). This CDR3 contains 14 residues. The CDR3 is CASSWGTGGYEQYF. CDR3 sequence (DNA): TGTGCCAGCAGCTGGGGGACAGGGGGCTACGAGCAGTACTTC.

Worth noting for this clone: The same CDR3 also results from other DNA sequences found in this sample. The rearrangement joins TRBV9 to TRBJ2-1; D not resolved. Between the trimmed V and J ends, which lost 0 bases and 9 bases, there was a span of 4 bases. The CDR3 length is 11 residues. CDR1 and CDR2 from the germline V gene are SGDLS and YYNGEE. CDR3 protein: CASSVAGEQFF. Written as DNA, the CDR3 is TGTGCCAGCAGCGTAGCGGGTGAGCAGTTCTTC.

Remarks on this clone: The same CDR3 arises from other DNA sequences in this sample as well. The chain uses TRBV7-9 and TRBJ2-7; the D is unclear. CDR3 length: 12 amino acids. From germline, CDR1 is SEHNR and CDR2 FQNEAQ (reference sequence). Trimming stripped 1 base from V and 6 bases from J, with 7 bases between. Written as DNA, the CDR3 is TGTGCCAGCAGCTTAGTGGGATCCGAGCAGTACTTC. It specifies CASSLVGSEQYF.

This clone was counted between two and nine times. V usage is TRBV27 and J usage is TRBJ1-5; 9 bases align to TRBD1. V trimming: 5 bases; J trimming: 5 bases; junction bases outside the gene matches: 4. The germline V gene has CDR1 MNHEY and CDR2 SMNVEV (reference sequence). The CDR3 spans 14 residues. CDR3 DNA sequence: TGTGCCAGCAGTATGAGGGACAGGGATCAGCCCCAGCATTTT. This gives the protein CASSMRDRDQPQHF.

The chain is built from TRBV5-1 and TRBJ2-2; maybe TRBD1 (6 bases). The germline CDR1 and CDR2 sequences are SGHRS and YFSETQ. V gave up 7 bases and J gave up 0 bases, with 16 bases separating them. The CDR3 totals 16 residues. Here the CDR3 reads CASRNRDNANTGELFF. DNA for the CDR3: TGCGCCAGCCGGAACCGGGACAACGCGAACACCGGGGAGCTGTTTTTT.

V usage is TRBV4-1 and J usage is TRBJ2-7; the D gene is possibly TRBD2 (6 bases). Germline V CDR1 and CDR2: MGHRA, YSYEKL. The CDR3 runs 14 residues. The germline V and J ends were trimmed by 1 base and 5 bases, with 12 bases remaining between them. Written as DNA, the CDR3 is TGCGCCAGCAGCCAAGTCTCAGGCGGGGACGAGCAGTACTTC. This sequence encodes CASSQVSGGDEQYF.

The gene calls are TRBV11-2 and TRBJ2-7; a possible D gene is TRBD2 (6 bases). Per germline, CDR1 SGHAT and CDR2 FQNNGV. This CDR3 is built from 14 residues. The V and J ends lost 1 base and 2 bases respectively, with 9 bases between them. CDR3 coding DNA: TGTGCCAGCAGCTTAGGAACGGGAGCCTACGAGCAGTACTTC. Encoded protein: CASSLGTGAYEQYF.

The V call is TRBV5-1, the J call TRBJ2-5; 12 bases are a match to TRBD1. CDR1 and CDR2 from the germline V gene are SGHRS and YFSETQ. The CDR3 covers 18 residues. Losses at the gene ends were 4 bases for V and 2 bases for J; bases not matched to a gene: 12. CDR3 sequence: CASSEGTGGSSDQETQYF. The CDR3 nucleotides are TGCGCCAGCAGCGAAGGGACAGGGGGCTCGTCAGATCAAGAGACCCAGTACTTC.

The chain combines TRBV29-1 with TRBJ2-3; 8 bases agree with TRBD2. The junction had 8 bases not matched to a gene; V was cut back by 2 bases and J by 4 bases. Looked up from germline, CDR1 is SQVTM and CDR2 is ANQGSEA. The CDR3 is 15 residues long. Here the CDR3 reads CSVESRGGLADTQYF. As DNA, the CDR3 is TGCAGCGTTGAATCCCGGGGGGGCCTTGCAGATACGCAGTATTTT.

The chain links TRBV19 to TRBJ2-7; 9 nucleotides line up with TRBD1. The V segment lost 9 bases and the J segment 5 bases; nucleotides outside the gene matches: 5. CDR1 and CDR2 (germline): LNHDA, SQIVND (reference sequence). The CDR3 consists of 12 residues. In nucleotides, the CDR3 is TGTGCCAGAGCTACAGGGGGCAACGAGCAGTACTTC. It translates to CARATGGNEQYF.

The chain links TRBV29-1 to TRBJ1-2; 9 bases are shared with TRBD1. In germline, CDR1 is SQVTM, CDR2 ANQGSEA. The CDR3 runs to 13 residues. V trimming: 2 bases; J trimming: 5 bases; junction bases outside the gene matches: 3. The CDR3 DNA is TGCAGCGTTGAATGGGACAGGGCTTATGGCTACACCTTC. This codes for CSVEWDRAYGYTF.

The V gene is TRBV25-1, the J gene TRBJ2-1; TRBD2 agrees at 8 bases. CDR3 size: 15 residues. V lost 1 base to trimming and J lost 5 bases; unmatched junction nucleotides: 4. Germline V gene sequence: CDR1 MGHDK, CDR2 SYGVNS. This CDR3 is CASSEWSGGHNEQFF. CDR3 nucleotide sequence: TGTGCCAGCAGTGAATGGAGCGGGGGCCACAATGAGCAGTTCTTC.

As for this clone: Germline and junction disagree at one end, which may indicate a read error. The CDR3 DNA reads TGTGCCCGGAGTGCTCAGGGGGGGAATGAGCAGTTCTTC. This gives the protein CARSAQGGNEQFF. The V and J genes are TRBV30 and TRBJ2-1; D is tentatively TRBD1 or TRBD2 (7 bases each). Germline values: CDR1 GTSNPN, CDR2 SVGIG (reference sequence). This CDR3 has 13 amino acids.

The V gene is TRBV29-1, the J gene TRBJ2-7; TRBD1 matches at 10 bases. V lost 4 bases and J lost 6; bases outside the gene matches: 6. The CDR3 spans 13 residues. Germline CDR1 reads SQVTM; CDR2 reads ANQGSEA. CDR3 residues: CSVVGQGTFEQYF. The CDR3, as DNA: TGCAGCGTTGTGGGACAGGGGACGTTCGAGCAGTACTTC.

The chain is built from TRBV29-1 and TRBJ2-4, with 9 bases identical to TRBD1. CDR1 and CDR2 (germline): SQVTM, ANQGSEA. The CDR3 totals 12 residues. V dropped 7 bases and J dropped 5; count of bases not matched to a gene: 3. The CDR3 DNA follows: TGCAGCGCATGGACAGGGGAAAACATTCAGTACTTC. Translated: CSAWTGENIQYF.

The chain combines TRBV27 with TRBJ2-4; 9 nucleotides align to TRBD1. CDR1 and CDR2 (germline): MNHEY, SMNVEV (reference sequence). V was pared by 6 bases and J by 2 bases, with 5 bases of the junction left unmatched. The CDR3 has 15 amino acids. As DNA, the CDR3 is TGTGCCAGCAGAACGGGACAGGGACCCAAAAACATTCAGTACTTC. Its protein product is CASRTGQGPKNIQYF.